Detailed here is one T cell receptor beta chain. This CDR3 spans 14 amino acids. CDR1 SNHLY and CDR2 FYNNEI come from the germline V gene. The V end lost 4 bases, the J end lost 3 bases, and 10 bases lay between the germline ends. These data are taken from a study of beta chain features in type 1 diabetes. Every bit of the isolated RNA underwent reverse transcription, so sequencing read expressed TCRB transcripts. Sequenced by immunoSEQ multiplex PCR; TCRdb stores in-frame clones only, minus some. The table has around 250,000 clones, around 26% seen once; the top ten hold under 4.5%. The sample was central memory CD4+ T cells from blood. This clonotype was obtained from a man aged 25-45 years in good health. The chain combines TRBV2 with TRBJ1-5, with no clear D. CDR3 loop: CASSVGVTNQPQHF. In nucleotides, the CDR3 is TGTGCCAGCAGTGTTGGAGTTACCAATCAGCCCCAGCATTTT.